The 20 T cell receptor beta chains presented below share a single source sample, sequenced in a study of cytomegalovirus exposure and HLA in healthy donors. PCR was performed using 60 Vbeta and 13 Jbeta primers. Here immunoSEQ multiplex PCR was the method, and the copy in TCRdb shows in-frame clones only, minus some. Among 90,000 to 100,000 clones, roughly 80% were seen once, and the ten largest hold 6.5% to 9%. Sequencing used PBMCs. The receptors stem from a man in his forties in good health and CMV-seropositive.

This chain uses TRBV6-6 with TRBJ1-6, with TRBD1 matching over 9 bases. The CDR3 has 14 amino acids. The V gene's germline CDR1 is MNHNY and CDR2 SVGAGI (reference sequence). Unmatched junction bases numbered 0, after V lost 2 bases and J lost 7 bases. CDR3 bases: TGTGCCAGCAGTTACGGACAGGGGAATTCACCCCTCCACTTT. This gives the protein CASSYGQGNSPLHF.

This sequence joins TRBV1 and TRBJ2-5; TRBD1 is taken as the D call from the table, unchecked against the DNA. TRBV1 is given as a pseudogene. CDR3 length equals 15 residues. The CDR3 sequence: CTSSQGTAKQETQYF. The CDR3 DNA sequence: TGCACCAGCAGCCAAGGGACAGCTAAACAAGAGACCCAGTACTTC.

The chain recombines TRBV6-5 with TRBJ1-6; the D gene is possibly TRBD1 (6 bases). The V gene lost 4 bases and the J gene lost 7 bases, with 8 bases spanning the gap. The CDR3 sequence is 13 residues long. Germline values: CDR1 MNHEY, CDR2 SVGAGI. Here the CDR3 DNA reads TGTGCCAGCAGTTTCGGACAGAATTCACCCCTCCACTTT. The encoded protein is CASSFGQNSPLHF.

The chain combines TRBV5-8 with TRBJ1-6, with a weak D call TRBD1 (6 bases). Trimming shortened V by 4 bases and J by 0 bases, and 14 bases separated the two germline ends. Germline CDR1 reads SGHTS; CDR2 reads YDEGEE. The CDR3 totals 17 residues. DNA for the CDR3: TGTGCCAGCAGCGGGACGGGACACAGCTCCTATAATTCACCCCTCCACTTT. This encodes CASSGTGHSSYNSPLHF.

The chain recombines TRBV6-1 with TRBJ1-2; 7 bases align to TRBD1. Germline-derived CDR1 and CDR2 are MNHNS and SASEGT. The CDR3 loop spans 13 amino acids. The J segment lost 6 bases and the V segment lost 2 bases, leaving 3 bases of the junction unmatched. The CDR3 loop is CASSETGVDGYTF. Written as DNA, the CDR3 is TGTGCCAGCAGTGAAACAGGGGTTGATGGCTACACCTTC.

The CDR3 DNA follows: TGCGCCAGCAGCAAATTTCTTACGGGACAGGGGGTCAACGAGCAGTACTTC. Its protein product is CASSKFLTGQGVNEQYF. The genes are TRBV4-1 and TRBJ2-7, with TRBD1 identical over 11 bases. V lost 5 bases to trimming and J lost 5 bases; unmatched junction nucleotides: 14. Germline CDR1 and CDR2: MGHRA and YSYEKL. This CDR3 contains 17 residues.

The chain joins TRBV19 to TRBJ2-3, with D perhaps matching TRBD2 (6 bases). Germline values: CDR1 LNHDA, CDR2 SQIVND (reference sequence). V dropped 4 bases and J dropped 3 bases, with 11 bases sitting between them. The CDR3 is 14 residues long. This CDR3 is CASSRRGRTDTQYF. The CDR3 DNA reads TGTGCCAGTAGTAGGAGAGGGAGGACAGATACGCAGTATTTT.

The rearrangement links TRBV11-3 to TRBJ2-2, with D tentatively TRBD2 (5 bases). The V and J ends lost 3 bases and 7 bases respectively, with 6 bases between them. The CDR3 runs 12 residues. Germline-derived CDR1 and CDR2 are SGHNT and YENEEA. In DNA form, the CDR3 reads TGTGCCAGCAGCTTGAGGGACGGGGAGCTGTTTTTT. As protein: CASSLRDGELFF.

The V and J genes are TRBV15 and TRBJ1-1; D gene uncertain. The CDR3 runs 15 residues. V lost 6 bases and J lost 2, with 16 bases in between. Germline values: CDR1 LNHNV, CDR2 YYDKDF (reference sequence). The CDR3 here is CATSHPKNRNTEAFF. In nucleotides, the CDR3 is TGTGCCACCAGTCACCCTAAGAACAGAAACACTGAAGCTTTCTTT.

The chain joins TRBV18 to TRBJ2-5; D call uncertain. CDR3 length equals 12 residues. The V end lost 3 bases, the J end lost 5 bases, and 7 bases lay between the germline ends. Germline CDR1 reads KGHSH; CDR2 reads LQKENI. The CDR3 nucleotides are TGTGCCAGCTCACCTGAGAGGGAGACCCAGTACTTC. It specifies CASSPERETQYF.

The rearrangement links TRBV29-1 to TRBJ1-3; D may be TRBD1 (6 bases). There are 17 residues in the CDR3. CDR1 is SQVTM, CDR2 ANQGSEA, per germline. V was clipped by 4 bases and J by 0 bases, with 19 bases between them. DNA of the CDR3: TGCAGCGTTGGGGGGGGGCCGTCTAGGAGCTCTGGAAACACCATATATTTT. Amino acid sequence: CSVGGGPSRSSGNTIYF. The complete variable domain, with remaining parts taken from reference TRBV29-1 and TRBJ1-3, reads SAVISQKPSRDICQRGTSLTIQCQVDSQVTMMFWYRQQPGQSLTLIATANQGSEATYESGFVIDKFPISRPNLTFSTLTVSNMSPEDSSIYLCSVGGGPSRSSGNTIYFGEGSWLTVV.

The chain uses TRBV4-1 and TRBJ2-1, with 7 bases fitting TRBD2. CDR1 MGHRA and CDR2 YSYEKL come from the germline V gene. This CDR3 contains 12 residues. The V gene end was trimmed by 2 bases and the J gene end by 8 bases; junction bases not matched to a gene: 0. The CDR3, as DNA: TGCGCCAGCAGCCAACGGGGGGATGAGCAGTTCTTC. Amino acid sequence: CASSQRGDEQFF.

The chain has TRBV4-1 and TRBJ2-5; the D is unclear. The CDR3 loop spans 13 amino acids. The germline V and J ends were trimmed by 4 bases and 3 bases, with 9 bases remaining between them. CDR1 and CDR2 from the germline V gene are MGHRA and YSYEKL. The CDR3 DNA sequence: TGCGCCAGCAGCCTCTCCCTAAAAGAGACCCAGTACTTC. The encoded protein is CASSLSLKETQYF.

The V gene is TRBV30, the J gene TRBJ1-2; perhaps TRBD1 as D (5 bases). The CDR3 covers 15 residues. From germline, CDR1 is GTSNPN and CDR2 SVGIG (reference sequence). V gave up 4 bases and J gave up 3 bases, with 18 bases separating them. CDR3 loop: CAWTNPPGIHYGYTF. CDR3 bases: TGTGCCTGGACTAACCCGCCAGGGATTCACTATGGCTACACCTTC.

The chain is built from TRBV6-1 and TRBJ2-5; D might be TRBD2 (6 bases). The CDR3 loop spans 12 amino acids. The germline gives CDR1 MNHNS, CDR2 SASEGT. Between the trimmed V and J ends, which lost 0 bases and 7 bases, there was a span of 6 bases. The CDR3 loop reads CASSEAGGTQYF. For the CDR3, the DNA is TGTGCCAGCAGTGAAGCCGGGGGGACCCAGTACTTC.

The chain is built from TRBV15 and TRBJ2-5, with D uncertain. The CDR3 consists of 13 residues. Trimming cost V 0 bases and J 2 bases, with 4 bases left between them. Looked up from germline, CDR1 is LNHNV and CDR2 is YYDKDF (reference sequence). CDR3: CATSRDRQETQYF. In nucleotides, the CDR3 is TGTGCCACCAGCAGAGATAGACAAGAGACCCAGTACTTC.

This clone was counted a few times. The chain joins TRBV18 to TRBJ1-4, with a possible D match to TRBD1 (6 bases). Trimming removed 1 base from V and 6 bases from J, with 6 bases in between. The CDR3 spans 13 residues. Germline CDR1 is KGHSH and CDR2 is LQKENI. CDR3 sequence reads: CASSPRQDEKLFF. The CDR3 coding sequence is TGTGCCAGCTCACCACGACAGGATGAAAAACTGTTTTTT. The whole variable domain, filled in from reference TRBV18 and TRBJ1-4, reads NAGVMQNPRHLVRRRGQEARLRCSPMKGHSHVYWYRQLPEEGLKFMVYLQKENIIDESGMPKERFSAEFPKEGPSILRIQQVVRGDSAAYFCASSPRQDEKLFFGSGTQLSVL.

CDR3: CASSGGGGLGKDTQYF. The CDR3 DNA is TGTGCCAGCAGCGGGGGGGGCGGACTTGGGAAAGATACGCAGTATTTT. V and J are TRBV11-2 and TRBJ2-3; D is perhaps TRBD2 (7 bases). The CDR3 covers 16 residues. CDR1 is SGHAT and CDR2 is FQNNGV in the germline V gene. The V end was cut by 5 bases, the J end by 5 bases, with 20 bases between.

The rearrangement joins TRBV5-6 to TRBJ2-2; 7 bases are a match to TRBD2. Unmatched junction bases numbered 2, after V lost 0 bases and J lost 3 bases. This CDR3 has 15 residues. Germline V CDR1 and CDR2: SGHDT, YYEEEE. CDR3 in amino acids: CASSLGGRYTGELFF. CDR3 in DNA: TGTGCCAGCAGCTTGGGCGGGAGATACACCGGGGAGCTGTTTTTT.

This clone has just a few counts. The chain uses TRBV5-4 and TRBJ1-6, with TRBD1 matching over 8 bases. The CDR3 runs to 14 residues. The V and J ends lost 4 bases and 8 bases, in that order; junction bases with no gene match: 5. Germline V gives CDR1 SGHNT, CDR2 YYREEE (reference sequence). The CDR3 protein is CASSIQGDYSPLHF. In DNA, the CDR3 is TGTGCCAGCAGCATACAGGGGGATTATTCACCCCTCCACTTT.